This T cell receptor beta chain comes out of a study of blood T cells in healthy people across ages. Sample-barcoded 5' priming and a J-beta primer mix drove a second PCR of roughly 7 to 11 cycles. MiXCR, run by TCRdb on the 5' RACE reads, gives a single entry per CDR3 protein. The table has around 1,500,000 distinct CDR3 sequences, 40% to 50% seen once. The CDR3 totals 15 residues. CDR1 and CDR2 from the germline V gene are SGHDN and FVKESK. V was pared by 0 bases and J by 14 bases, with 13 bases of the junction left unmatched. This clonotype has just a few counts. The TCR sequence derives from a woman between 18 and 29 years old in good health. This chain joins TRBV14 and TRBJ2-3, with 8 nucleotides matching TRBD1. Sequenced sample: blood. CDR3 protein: CASSQDGRSDRVLYF. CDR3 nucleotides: TGTGCCAGCAGCCAAGATGGACGGTCGGACAGGGTCTTGTATTTT.